This entry lists 3 T cell receptor beta chains sequenced from one sample in a study of follicular helper T cells after annual influenza vaccination. Method: immunoSEQ multiplex PCR; TCRdb's copy keeps in-frame clones and lacks some. The sample has about 8,300 clones; 80% to 90% are singletons. Time point reported: 2014-2015 season, pre-vaccination. Sequencing used CXCR5+ CD38- circulating T follicular helper cells from blood, obtained on the day of influenza vaccination. This sample's subset: circulating Tfh, non-naive CD4+CXCR5+PD-1+ (ICOS+CD38+ or ICOS-CD38-). These receptors all stem from an adult who received the influenza vaccine.

V usage is TRBV5-1 and J usage is TRBJ2-1, with TRBD1 identical over 7 bases. Per germline, CDR1 SGHRS and CDR2 YFSETQ. Trimming at V came to 2 bases and at J to 7 bases, leaving 9 bases not matched to a gene. The length of the CDR3 is 15 residues. The CDR3 loop is CASSFRNRGENEQFF. The CDR3 DNA is TGCGCCAGCAGCTTCCGAAACAGGGGCGAAAATGAGCAGTTCTTC.

The chain recombines TRBV19 with TRBJ1-2; 7 bases map to TRBD1. Losses at the gene ends were 1 base for V and 5 bases for J; bases not matched to a gene: 7. Germline CDR1 is LNHDA and CDR2 is SQIVND (reference sequence). The CDR3 is made up of 15 amino acids. As DNA, the CDR3 is TGTGCCAGTAGTATAGGACAGGGAACACAATATGGCTACACCTTC. It translates to CASSIGQGTQYGYTF.

This chain joins TRBV5-1 and TRBJ2-2; TRBD2 is a possible D gene (5 bases). The CDR3 extends over 15 amino acids. Germline CDR1 is SGHRS and CDR2 is YFSETQ. The V end lost 3 bases, the J end lost 7 bases, and 16 bases lay between the germline ends. The CDR3 region is CASSYQLTAGGELFF. For the CDR3, the DNA is TGCGCCAGCAGCTACCAGCTTACTGCGGGCGGGGAGCTGTTTTTT.